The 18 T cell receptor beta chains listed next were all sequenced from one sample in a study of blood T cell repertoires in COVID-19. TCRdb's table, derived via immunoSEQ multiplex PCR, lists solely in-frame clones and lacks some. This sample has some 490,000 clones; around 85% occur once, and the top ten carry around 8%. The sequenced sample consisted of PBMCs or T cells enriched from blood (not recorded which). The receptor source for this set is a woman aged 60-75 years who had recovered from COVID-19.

As DNA, the CDR3 is TGTGCCAGCAGGGATCTAGCGGTGATCTCCTACGAGCAGTACTTC. Amino acids: CASRDLAVISYEQYF. The V and J genes are TRBV5-8 and TRBJ2-7; 7 nucleotides match TRBD2. The CDR3 loop spans 15 amino acids. The germline V gene has CDR1 SGHTS and CDR2 YDEGEE. V shed 5 bases and J 0 bases; nucleotides not matched to a gene: 8.

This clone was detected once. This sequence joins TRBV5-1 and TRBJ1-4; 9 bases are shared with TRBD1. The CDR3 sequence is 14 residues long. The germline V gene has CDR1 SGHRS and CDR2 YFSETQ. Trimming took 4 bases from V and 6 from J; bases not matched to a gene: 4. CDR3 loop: CASSNTGGDEKLFF. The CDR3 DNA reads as TGCGCCAGCAGCAATACAGGGGGCGATGAAAAACTGTTTTTT.

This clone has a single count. CDR3 loop: CASSTRQGRGAEAFF. DNA for the CDR3: TGTGCCAGCAGCACCCGACAGGGTAGAGGCGCTGAAGCTTTCTTT. The chain has TRBV7-2 and TRBJ1-1, with TRBD1 identical over 7 bases. CDR3 length: 15 residues. Trimming cost V 5 bases and J 6 bases; bases outside gene matches: 12. Germline V lookup: CDR1 SGHTA, CDR2 FQGNSA.

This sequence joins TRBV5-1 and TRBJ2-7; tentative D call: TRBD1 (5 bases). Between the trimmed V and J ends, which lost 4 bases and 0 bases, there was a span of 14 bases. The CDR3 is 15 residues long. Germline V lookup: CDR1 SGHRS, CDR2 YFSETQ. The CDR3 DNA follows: TGCGCCAGCAGCCCGGATTTACAGGCCTCCTACGAGCAGTACTTC. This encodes CASSPDLQASYEQYF.

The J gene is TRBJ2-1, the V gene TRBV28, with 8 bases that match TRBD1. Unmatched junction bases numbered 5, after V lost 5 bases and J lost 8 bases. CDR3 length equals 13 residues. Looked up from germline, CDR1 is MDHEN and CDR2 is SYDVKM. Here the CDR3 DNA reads TGTGCCAGCAGTCTGGACAGGGTGCATGAGCAGTTCTTC. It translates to CASSLDRVHEQFF. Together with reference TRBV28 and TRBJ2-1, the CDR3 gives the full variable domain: DVKVTQSSRYLVKRTGEKVFLECVQDMDHENMFWYRQDPGLGLRLIYFSYDVKMKEKGDIPEGYSVSREKKERFSLILESASTNQTSMYLCASSLDRVHEQFFGPGTRLTVL.

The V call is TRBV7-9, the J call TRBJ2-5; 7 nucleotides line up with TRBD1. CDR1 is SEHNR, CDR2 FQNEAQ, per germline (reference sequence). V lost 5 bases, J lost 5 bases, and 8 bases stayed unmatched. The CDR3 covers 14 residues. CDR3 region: CASSPPRGIETQYF. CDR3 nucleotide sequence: TGTGCCAGCAGCCCCCCCAGGGGGATCGAGACCCAGTACTTC.

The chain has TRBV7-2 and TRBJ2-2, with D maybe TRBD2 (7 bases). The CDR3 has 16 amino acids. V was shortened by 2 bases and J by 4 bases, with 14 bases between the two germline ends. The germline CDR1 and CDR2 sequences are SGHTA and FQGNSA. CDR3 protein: CASSLSGTLITGELFF. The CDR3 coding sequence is TGTGCCAGCAGCTTAAGCGGGACATTGATCACCGGGGAGCTGTTTTTT.

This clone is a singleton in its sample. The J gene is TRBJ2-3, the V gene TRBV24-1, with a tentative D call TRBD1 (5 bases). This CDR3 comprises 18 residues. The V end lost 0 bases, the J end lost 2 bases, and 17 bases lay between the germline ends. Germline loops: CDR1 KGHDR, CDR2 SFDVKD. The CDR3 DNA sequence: TGTGCCACCAGTGATTTGCGACAGATTTTAAGCCCCACAGATACGCAGTATTTT. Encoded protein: CATSDLRQILSPTDTQYF.

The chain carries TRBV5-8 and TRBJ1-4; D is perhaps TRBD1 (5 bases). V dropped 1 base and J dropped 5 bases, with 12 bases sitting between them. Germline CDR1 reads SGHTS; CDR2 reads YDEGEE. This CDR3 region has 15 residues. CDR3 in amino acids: CASSLWGRVNEKLFF. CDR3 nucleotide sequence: TGTGCCAGCAGCTTGTGGGGCAGGGTGAATGAAAAACTGTTTTTT. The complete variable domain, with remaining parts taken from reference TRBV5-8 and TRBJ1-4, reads EAGVTQSPTHLIKTRGQQATLRCSPISGHTSVYWYQQALGLGLQFLLWYDEGEERNRGNFPPRFSGRQFPNYSSELNVNALELEDSALYLCASSLWGRVNEKLFFGSGTQLSVL.

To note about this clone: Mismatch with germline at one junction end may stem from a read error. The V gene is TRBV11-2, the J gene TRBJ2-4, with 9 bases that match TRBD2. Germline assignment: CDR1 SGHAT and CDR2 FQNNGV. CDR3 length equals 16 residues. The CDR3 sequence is CASSSTPGLAQNIQYF. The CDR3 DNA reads TGTGCCAGCAGCTCAACTCCGGGACTAGCCCAAAACATTCAGTACTTC.

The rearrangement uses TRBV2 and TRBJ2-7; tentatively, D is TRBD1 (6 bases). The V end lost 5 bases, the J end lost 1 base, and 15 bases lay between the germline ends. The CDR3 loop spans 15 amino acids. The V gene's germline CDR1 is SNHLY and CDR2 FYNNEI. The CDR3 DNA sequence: TGTGCCAGCAGTCGGGACATCGGAACGTCCTACGAGCAGTACTTC. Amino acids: CASSRDIGTSYEQYF.

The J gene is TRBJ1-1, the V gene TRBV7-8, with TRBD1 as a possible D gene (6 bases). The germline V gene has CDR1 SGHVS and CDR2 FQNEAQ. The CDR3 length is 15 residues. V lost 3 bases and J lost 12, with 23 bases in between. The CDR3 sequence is CASSFFEKNREKSFF. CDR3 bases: TGTGCCAGCAGCTTTTTCGAGAAAAACAGGGAAAAATCTTTCTTT.

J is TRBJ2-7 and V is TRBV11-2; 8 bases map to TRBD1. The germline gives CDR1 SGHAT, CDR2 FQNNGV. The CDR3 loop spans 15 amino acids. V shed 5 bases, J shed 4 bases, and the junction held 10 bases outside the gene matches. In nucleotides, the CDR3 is TGTGCCAGCAGCCTTACAGGACAGGGAGGATACGAGCAGTACGTC. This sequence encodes CASSLTGQGGYEQYV.

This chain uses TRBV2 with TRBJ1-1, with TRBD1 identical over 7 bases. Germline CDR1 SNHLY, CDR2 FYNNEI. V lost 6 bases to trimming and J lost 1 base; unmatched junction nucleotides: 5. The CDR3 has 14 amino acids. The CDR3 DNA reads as TGTGCCAGCAGGTGGAGGGGGCGGAACACTGAAGCTTTCTTT. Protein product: CASRWRGRNTEAFF.

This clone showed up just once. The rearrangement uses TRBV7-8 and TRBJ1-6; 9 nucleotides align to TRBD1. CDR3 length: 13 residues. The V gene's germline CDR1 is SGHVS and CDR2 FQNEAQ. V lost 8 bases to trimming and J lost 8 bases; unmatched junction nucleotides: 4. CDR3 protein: CASGDRVYSPLHF. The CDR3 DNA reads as TGTGCCAGCGGGGACAGGGTGTATTCACCCCTCCACTTT.

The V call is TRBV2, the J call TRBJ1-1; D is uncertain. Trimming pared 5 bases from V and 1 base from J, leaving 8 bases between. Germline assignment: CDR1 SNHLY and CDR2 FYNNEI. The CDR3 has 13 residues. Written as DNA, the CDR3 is TGTGCCAGCAGTCTGGAGCGGAACACTGAAGCTTTCTTT. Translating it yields CASSLERNTEAFF. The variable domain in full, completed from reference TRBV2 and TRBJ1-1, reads EPEVTQTPSHQVTQMGQEVILRCVPISNHLYFYWYRQILGQKVEFLVSFYNNEISEKSEIFDDQFSVERPDGSNFTLKIRSTKLEDSAMYFCASSLERNTEAFFGQGTRLTVV.

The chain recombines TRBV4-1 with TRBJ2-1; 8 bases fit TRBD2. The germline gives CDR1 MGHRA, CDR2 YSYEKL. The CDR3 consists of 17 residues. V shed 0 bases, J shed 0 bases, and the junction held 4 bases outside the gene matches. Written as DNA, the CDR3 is TGCGCCAGCAGCCAAGATCCGGGGGGGAGCTCCTACAATGAGCAGTTCTTC. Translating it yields CASSQDPGGSSYNEQFF.

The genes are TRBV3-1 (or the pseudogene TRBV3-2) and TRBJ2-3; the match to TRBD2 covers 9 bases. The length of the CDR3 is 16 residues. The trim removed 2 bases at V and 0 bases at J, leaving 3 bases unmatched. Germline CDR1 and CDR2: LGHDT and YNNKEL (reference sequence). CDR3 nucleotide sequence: TGTGCCAGCAGCCAAAGCCTAGCGGGGAGCACAGATACGCAGTATTTT. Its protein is CASSQSLAGSTDTQYF.